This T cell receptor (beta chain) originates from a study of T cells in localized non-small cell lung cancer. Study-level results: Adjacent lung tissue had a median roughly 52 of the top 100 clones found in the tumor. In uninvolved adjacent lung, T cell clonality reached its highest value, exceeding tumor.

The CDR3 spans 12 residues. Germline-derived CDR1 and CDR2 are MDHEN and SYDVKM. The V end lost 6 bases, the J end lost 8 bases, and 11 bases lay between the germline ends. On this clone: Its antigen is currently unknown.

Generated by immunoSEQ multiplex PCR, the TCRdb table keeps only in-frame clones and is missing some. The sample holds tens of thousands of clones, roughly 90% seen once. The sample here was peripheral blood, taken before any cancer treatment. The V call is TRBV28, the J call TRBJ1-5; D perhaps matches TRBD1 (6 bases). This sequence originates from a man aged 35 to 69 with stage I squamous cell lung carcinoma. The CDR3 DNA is TGTGCCAGCAGGACAGGTTCGGAGCCCCAGCATTTT. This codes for CASRTGSEPQHF.